This TCR beta chain was sequenced in a study of T cell changes during pregnancy in multiple sclerosis. J lost 9 bases, V lost 6 bases, and 12 bases had no gene match. CDR3 length: 14 amino acids. Germline CDR1 and CDR2: SQVTM and ANQGSEA. Sequencing was performed with immunoSEQ multiplex PCR; in TCRdb, only in-frame clones are kept and a portion is missing. Found here are roughly 50,000 clones, 80% to 95% of them singletons; the top ten hold 0.39%. The receptor was derived from a female donor with multiple sclerosis, enrolled in a pregnancy study. The J gene is TRBJ2-1, the V gene TRBV29-1, with TRBD1 identical over 9 bases. Material: CD4+ T cells from peripheral blood mononuclear cells, obtained after pregnancy. The CDR3 coding sequence is TGCAGCGTCGTCATTCTACAGGGGGCCTCTGAGCAGTTCTTC. This gives the protein CSVVILQGASEQFF.